This T cell receptor (delta chain) stems from a study of gamma-delta T cells after stem cell transplantation. Germline CDR1 GEAIGNYY, CDR2 EKD. The CDR3 has 15 residues. This clone came up a few times. A far larger clone is off by one base, so a read error is likely. The identical CDR3 is also encoded by other nucleotide sequences in the sample. TCRdb fed the RT-PCR reads into CATT to redo clone calling. Counted here are over 1,000 delta-chain clones, more than 3% occurring once; the ten biggest clones make up over 25%. The chain links TRDV2 to TRDJ1, with TRDD3 matching 7 bases. The sequenced material came from gamma-delta T cells. This receptor was identified in a human donor. It is not recorded whose cells these are; they may come from a transplant donor. The CDR3 DNA sequence: TGTGCCTGTGACACTTTACTGGGGTACACCGACAAACTCATCTTT. Translating it yields CACDTLLGYTDKLIF.